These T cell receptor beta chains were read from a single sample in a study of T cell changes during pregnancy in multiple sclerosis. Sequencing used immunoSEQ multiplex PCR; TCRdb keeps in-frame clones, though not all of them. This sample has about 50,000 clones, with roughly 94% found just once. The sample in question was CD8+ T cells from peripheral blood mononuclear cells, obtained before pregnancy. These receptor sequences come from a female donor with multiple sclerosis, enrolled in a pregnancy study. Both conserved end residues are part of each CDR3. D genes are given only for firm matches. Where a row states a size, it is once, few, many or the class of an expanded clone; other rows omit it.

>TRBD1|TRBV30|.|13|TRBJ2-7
TGTGCCTGGCGCGGACAGGGTTCCTACGAGCAGTACTTC
CAWRGQGSYEQYF
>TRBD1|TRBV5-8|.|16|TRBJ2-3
TGTGCCAGCAGCCCAGGGACAGGGGGCTGGGCAGATACGCAGTATTTT
CASSPGTGGWADTQYF
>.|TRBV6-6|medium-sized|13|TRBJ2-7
TGTGCCAGCAGCCCCAGACAGTCCTACGAGCAGTACTTC
CASSPRQSYEQYF
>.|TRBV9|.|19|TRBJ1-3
TGTGCCAGCAGCGTAGCAGGTGTGGGGGGTGAAAGCTCTGGAAACACCATATATTTT
CASSVAGVGGESSGNTIYF
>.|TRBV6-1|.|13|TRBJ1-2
TGTGCCAGCAGTGGAGGGACAAGCTATGGCTACACCTTC
CASSGGTSYGYTF
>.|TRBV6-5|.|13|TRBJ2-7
TGTGCCAGCAGTTATAGCAGGGACTACGAGCAGTACTTC
CASSYSRDYEQYF
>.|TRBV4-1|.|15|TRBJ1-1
TGCGCCAGCAGCCAAAGGCCGGGACAGAACACTGAAGCTTTCTTT
CASSQRPGQNTEAFF
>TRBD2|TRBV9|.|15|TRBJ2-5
TGTGCCAGCAGCGAGCTAGCGGGAGCGCGGGAGACCCAGTACTTC
CASSELAGARETQYF
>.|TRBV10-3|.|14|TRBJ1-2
TGTGCCATCAGTGAGACCCAGGGGTGGGATGGCTACACCTTC
CAISETQGWDGYTF
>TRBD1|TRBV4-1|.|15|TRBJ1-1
TGCGCCAGCAGCCCTGGGACAGGGGAAGGAACTGAAGCTTTCTTT
CASSPGTGEGTEAFF
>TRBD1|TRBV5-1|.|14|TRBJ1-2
TGCGCCAGCAGCTTGGAACAGGGGAACTATGGCTACACCTTC
CASSLEQGNYGYTF
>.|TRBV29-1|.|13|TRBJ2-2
TGCAGCGTTGAAAACAGGAACACCGGGGAGCTGTTTTTT
CSVENRNTGELFF
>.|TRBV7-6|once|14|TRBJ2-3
TGTGCCAGCAAGTCGGCGGTATCGACAGATACGCAGTATTTT
CASKSAVSTDTQYF
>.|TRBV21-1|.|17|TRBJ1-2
TGTGCCAGCAGCAAAGCGCTCTCCCGGGCAGGGGCTCTTGGCTACACCTTC
CASSKALSRAGALGYTF
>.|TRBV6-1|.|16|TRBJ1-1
TGTGCCAGCAGTGAAGGACAGGCGTTTATGAACACTGAAGCTTTCTTT
CASSEGQAFMNTEAFF
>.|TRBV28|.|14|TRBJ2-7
TGTGCCAGCAGTTCGCAGGGGCCTTTTTACGAGCAGTACTTC
CASSSQGPFYEQYF
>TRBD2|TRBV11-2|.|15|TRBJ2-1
TGTGCCAGCAGCCCTACTAGCGGGACGTACAATGAGCAGTTCTTC
CASSPTSGTYNEQFF
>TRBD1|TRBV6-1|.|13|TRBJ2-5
TGTGCCAGCAGAGGACAGGGTGAAGAGACCCAGTACTTC
CASRGQGEETQYF
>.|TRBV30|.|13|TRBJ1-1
TGTGCCTGGAGTGTAGACAGATACACTGAAGCTTTCTTT
CAWSVDRYTEAFF
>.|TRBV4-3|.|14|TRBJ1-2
TGCGCCAGCAGCCAGGATGGACAGACCTATGGCTACACCTTC
CASSQDGQTYGYTF
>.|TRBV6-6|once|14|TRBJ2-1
TGTGCCAGCAGTTCTCGAGGGGGAGACAATGAGCAGTTCTTC
CASSSRGGDNEQFF
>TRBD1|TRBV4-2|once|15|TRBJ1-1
TGTGCCAGCAGCCACCTTCCTACAGGGGAAGCTGAAGCTTTCTTT
CASSHLPTGEAEAFF
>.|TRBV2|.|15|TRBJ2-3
TGTGCCAGCAGTGAACTGGCCGGGGGCACAGATACGCAGTATTTT
CASSELAGGTDTQYF
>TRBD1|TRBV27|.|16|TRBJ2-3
TGTGCCAGCAGTTGGGGACAGGGGGCGGACACAGATACGCAGTATTTT
CASSWGQGADTDTQYF
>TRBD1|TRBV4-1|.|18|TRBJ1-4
TGCGCCAGCAGCCAAGAAAGTGGACAGGGTTGGGCTAATGAAAAACTGTTTTTT
CASSQESGQGWANEKLFF
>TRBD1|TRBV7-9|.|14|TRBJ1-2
TGTGCCAGCAGCTTAGCGACAGGGGAGTCTGGCTACACCTTC
CASSLATGESGYTF
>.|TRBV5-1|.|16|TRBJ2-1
TGCGCCAGCAGCTTGGGGCTAGCGTCCAGCTACAATGAGCAGTTCTTC
CASSLGLASSYNEQFF
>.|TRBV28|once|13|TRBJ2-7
TGTGCCAGCAGTTTACTAGTACGCCACGGGCAGTACTTC
CASSLLVRHGQYF
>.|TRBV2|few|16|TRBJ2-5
TGTGCCAGCTGGACACCAAAAGGAAAATCCCAAGAGACCCAGTACTTC
CASWTPKGKSQETQYF
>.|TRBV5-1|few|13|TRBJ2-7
TGCGCCAGCAGCTTGGGGCCCACGGGGGAGCAGTACTTC
CASSLGPTGEQYF
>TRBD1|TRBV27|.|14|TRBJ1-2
TGTGCCAGCAGCCCGGACAGGGGACACTATGGCTACACCTTC
CASSPDRGHYGYTF
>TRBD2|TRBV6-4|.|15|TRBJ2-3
TGTGCCAGCAGTGACTCTGCGGGAGCCACAGATACGCAGTATTTT
CASSDSAGATDTQYF
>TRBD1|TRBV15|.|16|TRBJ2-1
TGTGCCACCAGCAGAAACCGGGACAGGGGTTTCGATGAGCAGTTCTTC
CATSRNRDRGFDEQFF
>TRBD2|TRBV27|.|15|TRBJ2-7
TGTGCCAGCAGCGGGACTAGCGGGGAACTACTGGAGCAGTACTTC
CASSGTSGELLEQYF
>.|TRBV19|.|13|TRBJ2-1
TGTGCCAGTAGTATGACCTCCGGGAATGAGCAGTTCTTC
CASSMTSGNEQFF
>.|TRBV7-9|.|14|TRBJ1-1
TGTGCCAGCAGCCATGGACTCCACAACACTGAAGCTTTCTTT
CASSHGLHNTEAFF
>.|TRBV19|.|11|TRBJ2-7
TGTGCCAGTAGGGAGGGAAACGAGCAGTACTTC
CASREGNEQYF
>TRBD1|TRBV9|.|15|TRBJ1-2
TGTGCCAGCAGCGTAGTTGTGACAGGGGTCTCTGGCTACACCTTC
CASSVVVTGVSGYTF
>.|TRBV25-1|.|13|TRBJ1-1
TGTGCCAGCAGTGAATGGGGAGGAGCTGAAGCTTTCTTT
CASSEWGGAEAFF
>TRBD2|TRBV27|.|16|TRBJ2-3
TGTGCCAGCAGTTTAGCTAGCGGGAGAAGTACAGATACGCAGTATTTT
CASSLASGRSTDTQYF
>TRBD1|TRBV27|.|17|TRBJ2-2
TGTGCCAGCAGTTTATCCGTGGGGACAGGTGGCACCGGGGAGCTGTTTTTT
CASSLSVGTGGTGELFF
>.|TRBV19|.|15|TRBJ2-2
TGTGCCAGTAGTATTACCGGGAAGGGCACCGGGGAGCTGTTTTTT
CASSITGKGTGELFF
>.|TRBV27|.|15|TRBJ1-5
TGTGCCAGCAGTCTCCGGACAGCTCCGAATCAGCCCCAGCATTTT
CASSLRTAPNQPQHF
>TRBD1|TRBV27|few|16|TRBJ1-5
TGTGCCAGCAGTCTCTTCGGACAGGGTTCGGGTCAGCCCCAGCATTTT
CASSLFGQGSGQPQHF
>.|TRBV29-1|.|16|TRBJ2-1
TGCAGCGTAGAGCACGGGACACGCGCCCATTACAATGAGCAGTTCTTC
CSVEHGTRAHYNEQFF
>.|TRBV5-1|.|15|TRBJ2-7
TGCGCCAGCGGTATCCCTAGCGACGGCTCCTACGAGCAGTACTTC
CASGIPSDGSYEQYF